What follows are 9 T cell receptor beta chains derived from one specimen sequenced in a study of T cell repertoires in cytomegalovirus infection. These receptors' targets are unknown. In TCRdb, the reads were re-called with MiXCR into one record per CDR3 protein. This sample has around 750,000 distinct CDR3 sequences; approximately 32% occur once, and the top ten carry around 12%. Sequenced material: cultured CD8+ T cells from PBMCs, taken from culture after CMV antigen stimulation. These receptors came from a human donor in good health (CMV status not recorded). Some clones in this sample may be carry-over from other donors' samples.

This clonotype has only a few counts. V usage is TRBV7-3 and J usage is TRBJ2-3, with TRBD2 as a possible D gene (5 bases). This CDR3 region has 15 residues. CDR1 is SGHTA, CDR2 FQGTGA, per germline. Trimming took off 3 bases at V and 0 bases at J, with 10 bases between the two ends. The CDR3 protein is CASSLSGFSTDTQYF. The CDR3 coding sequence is TGTGCCAGCAGCTTGAGCGGTTTTAGCACAGATACGCAGTATTTT. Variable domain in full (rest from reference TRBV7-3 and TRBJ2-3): GAGVSQTPSNKVTEKGKYVELRCDPISGHTALYWYRQSLGQGPEFLIYFQGTGAADDSGLPNDRFFAVRPEGSVSTLKIQRTERGDSAVYLCASSLSGFSTDTQYFGPGTRLTVL.

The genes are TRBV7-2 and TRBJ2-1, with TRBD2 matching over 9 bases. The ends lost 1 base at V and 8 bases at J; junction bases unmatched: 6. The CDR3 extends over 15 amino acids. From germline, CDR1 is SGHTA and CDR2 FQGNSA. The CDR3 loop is CASSLGLAVVDEQFF. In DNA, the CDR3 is TGTGCCAGCAGCTTAGGACTAGCGGTCGTTGATGAGCAGTTCTTC.

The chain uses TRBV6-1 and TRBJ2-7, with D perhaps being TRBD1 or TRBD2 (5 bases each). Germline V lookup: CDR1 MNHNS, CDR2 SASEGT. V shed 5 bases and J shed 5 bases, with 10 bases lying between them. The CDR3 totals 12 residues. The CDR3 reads CASSLGENEQYF. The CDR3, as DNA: TGTGCCAGCAGTCTGGGGGAAAACGAGCAGTACTTC.

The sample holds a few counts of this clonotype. The CDR3 DNA is TGTGCCAGCAGTGGACTAGCGGGGCTCAATGAGCAGTTCTTC. This encodes CASSGLAGLNEQFF. This chain connects TRBV6-1 to TRBJ2-1; TRBD2 agrees at 11 bases. CDR1 MNHNS and CDR2 SASEGT come from the germline V gene. This CDR3 contains 14 residues. V was clipped by 4 bases and J by 6 bases; unmatched bases: 2.

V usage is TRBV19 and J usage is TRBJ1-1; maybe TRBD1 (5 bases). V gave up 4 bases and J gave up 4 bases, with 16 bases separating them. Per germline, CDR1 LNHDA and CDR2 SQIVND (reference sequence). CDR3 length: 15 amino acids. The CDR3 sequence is CASSTSGRWGTEAFF. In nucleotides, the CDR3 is TGTGCCAGTAGTACCTCGGGACGGTGGGGCACTGAAGCTTTCTTT.

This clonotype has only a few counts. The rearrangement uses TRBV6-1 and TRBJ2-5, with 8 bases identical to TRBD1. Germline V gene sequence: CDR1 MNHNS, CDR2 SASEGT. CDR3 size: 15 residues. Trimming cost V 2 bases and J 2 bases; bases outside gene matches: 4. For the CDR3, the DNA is TGTGCCAGCAGTGAACGTCGGACAGGGCAAGAGACCCAGTACTTC. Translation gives CASSERRTGQETQYF.

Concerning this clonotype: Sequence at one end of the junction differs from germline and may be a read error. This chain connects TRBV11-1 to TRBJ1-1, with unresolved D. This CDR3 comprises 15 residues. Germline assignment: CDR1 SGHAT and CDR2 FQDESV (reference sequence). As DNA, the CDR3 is TGTGCCAGCAGCTTAAGGGTGTTGGCGAACAATGAAGCTTTCTTT. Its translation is CASSLRVLANNEAFF. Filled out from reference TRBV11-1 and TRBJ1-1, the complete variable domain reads EAEVAQSPRYKITEKSQAVAFWCDPISGHATLYWYRQILGQGPELLVQFQDESVVDDSQLPKDRFSAERLKGVDSTLKIQPAELGDSAMYLCASSLRVLANNEAFFGQGTRLTVV.

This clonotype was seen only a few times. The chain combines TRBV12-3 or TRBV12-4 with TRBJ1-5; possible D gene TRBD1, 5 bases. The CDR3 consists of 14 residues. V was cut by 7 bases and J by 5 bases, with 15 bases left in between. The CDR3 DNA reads TGTGCCAGCACCCGCGGGGGAGGGGATCAGCCCCAGCATTTT. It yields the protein CASTRGGGDQPQHF.

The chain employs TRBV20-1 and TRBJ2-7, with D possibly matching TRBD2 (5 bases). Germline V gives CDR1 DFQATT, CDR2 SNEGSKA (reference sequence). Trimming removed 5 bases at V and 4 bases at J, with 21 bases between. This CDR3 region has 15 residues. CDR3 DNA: TGCAGTGCTCACGGACTTAAAGCTGGAGTTTACGAGCAGTACGTC. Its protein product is CSAHGLKAGVYEQYV.